This entry lists 6 T cell receptor beta chains sequenced from one sample in a study of shared clonotypes between healthy human individuals. Some clones are missing from TCRdb's copy, which holds only in-frame ones; the method was immunoSEQ multiplex PCR. The sample records 2 million to 2.5 million clones, approximately 90% being singletons. Sequenced material: naive CD4+ T cells from PBMCs. Subset specified: CD45RA+ positively selected. All receptors derive from a man younger than 35 in good health. Some clones in this sample may be carry-over from other donors' samples.

The V gene is TRBV2, the J gene TRBJ2-5, with TRBD1 matching 7 bases. The V and J ends lost 6 bases and 4 bases, in that order; junction bases with no gene match: 11. This CDR3 has 15 residues. Germline V CDR1 and CDR2: SNHLY, FYNNEI. The CDR3 DNA follows: TGTGCCAGCAGCCCCTCAGGGACAGAAGGAGAGACCCAGTACTTC. As protein: CASSPSGTEGETQYF.

As for this clone: Within the sample, other DNA sequences also encode this same CDR3. The chain joins TRBV7-9 to TRBJ1-1; tentative D call: TRBD1 (6 bases). This CDR3 has 15 amino acids. V was trimmed by 1 base and J by 2 bases, leaving 11 bases between them. Germline-derived CDR1 and CDR2 are SEHNR and FQNEAQ (reference sequence). The CDR3 protein is CASSLGVGGNTEAFF. The CDR3 DNA follows: TGTGCCAGCAGCTTAGGGGTAGGGGGTAACACTGAAGCTTTCTTT.

The chain recombines TRBV30 with TRBJ1-3, with D maybe TRBD1 (5 bases). Germline V lookup: CDR1 GTSNPN, CDR2 SVGIG (reference sequence). V was clipped by 4 bases and J by 4 bases, with 17 bases between them. The CDR3 length is 15 residues. The CDR3 DNA reads as TGTGCCTGGAACCTTGCCCCCGCAGGGGGAAACACCATATATTTT. Protein product: CAWNLAPAGGNTIYF.

This clone was counted once. This chain uses TRBV9 with TRBJ1-3; perhaps TRBD1 as D (5 bases). The CDR3 covers 17 residues. Trimming removed 0 bases at V and 0 bases at J, with 13 bases between. The V gene's germline CDR1 is SGDLS and CDR2 YYNGEE. The CDR3 DNA reads TGTGCCAGCAGCGTAGGAGGCAGGGCCCCCTCTGGAAACACCATATATTTT. Protein: CASSVGGRAPSGNTIYF.

This sequence joins TRBV28 and TRBJ2-3; D uncertain. The V end lost 2 bases, the J end lost 4 bases, and 13 bases lay between the germline ends. Germline CDR1 is MDHEN and CDR2 is SYDVKM. This CDR3 is 15 amino acids long. In DNA, the CDR3 is TGTGCCAGCAGTTTACCCAGACCGAAGCCAGATACGCAGTATTTT. It encodes CASSLPRPKPDTQYF.

This clone showed up just once. The sample has other DNA sequences that encode this CDR3 too. V gene TRBV5-4 combines with J gene TRBJ2-7; D possibly uses TRBD1 or TRBD2 (5 bases each). The CDR3 is 15 residues long. The V gene's germline CDR1 is SGHNT and CDR2 YYREEE (reference sequence). Trimming removed 4 bases from V and 0 bases from J, with 14 bases in between. The CDR3 DNA reads as TGTGCCAGCAGCACGGGGCCGGGTAGCTCCTACGAGCAGTACTTC. Protein sequence: CASSTGPGSSYEQYF.